Presented here are 11 T cell receptor beta chains from one specimen sequenced in a study of monozygotic twins with inflammatory bowel disease. TCRdb reanalyzed the 5' RACE reads and collapses them to one entry per CDR3 protein, without DNA. The sample table includes more than 300,000 distinct CDR3 sequences. The sequenced sample consisted of blood. Receptors were obtained from a human donor with ulcerative colitis or Crohn's disease, or a healthy co-twin of an affected twin (not recorded which).

The chain joins TRBV5-4 to TRBJ1-2; TCRdb's D call, TRBD1, is unchecked because there is no DNA. The CDR3 runs 14 residues. CDR1 is SGHNT and CDR2 is YYREEE in the germline V gene (reference sequence). The chain's CDR3 is CASSSPRGGEGYTF.

This chain uses TRBV18 with TRBJ1-1. The CDR3 is 12 amino acids. CDR1 and CDR2 from the germline V gene are KGHSH and LQKENI. The CDR3 region is CASSPLGNEAFF.

V is TRBV10-3 and J is TRBJ2-5. Germline V gene sequence: CDR1 ENHRY, CDR2 SYGVKD. The CDR3 totals 14 residues. CDR3 loop: CAISVGTGQETQYF.

The CDR3: CAQTGGSGAFGTQYF. The chain recombines TRBV30 with TRBJ2-5; without DNA, the TCRdb call of TRBD2 cannot be checked. The V gene's germline CDR1 is GTSNPN and CDR2 SVGIG (reference sequence). There are 15 residues in the CDR3.

The V and J genes are TRBV28 and TRBJ1-1; TCRdb picks TRBD1, but there is no DNA to check that call. The CDR3 spans 14 residues. Per the germline V gene, CDR1 is MDHEN and CDR2 is SYDVKM. CDR3 sequence reads: CASSALGTGPEAFF.

The V and J genes are TRBV9 and TRBJ1-1; without DNA, the TCRdb call of TRBD1 cannot be checked. The CDR3 totals 12 residues. Germline values: CDR1 SGDLS, CDR2 YYNGEE. The CDR3 spells CASSPGQGVAFF.

The chain joins TRBV12-3 or TRBV12-4 to TRBJ2-1; TCRdb returns TRBD2, unconfirmable since there is no DNA. The CDR3 is 13 amino acids. The CDR3 spells CASSPAEGREQFF.

The chain uses TRBV7-2 and TRBJ1-1. This CDR3 spans 11 amino acids. Germline V gives CDR1 SGHTA, CDR2 FQGNSA. CDR3 region: CASSRVAEAFF.

J is TRBJ2-1 and V is TRBV6-2 or TRBV6-3. From germline, CDR1 is MNHEY and CDR2 SVGEGT. This CDR3 comprises 12 residues. The CDR3 here is CASSEVLNEQFF.

The genes are TRBV6-2 or TRBV6-3 and TRBJ2-1; TCRdb names TRBD1, which stays unverified in the absence of DNA. Germline lookup yields CDR1 MNHEY and CDR2 SVGEGT. The CDR3 sequence is 13 residues long. The CDR3 spells CASSARGPGEQFF.

The chain carries TRBV5-6 and TRBJ2-5; TCRdb's assignment of TRBD1 cannot be checked, as there is no DNA. This CDR3 comprises 13 residues. Germline V lookup: CDR1 SGHDT, CDR2 YYEEEE. The CDR3 protein is CASSSRQRETQYF.